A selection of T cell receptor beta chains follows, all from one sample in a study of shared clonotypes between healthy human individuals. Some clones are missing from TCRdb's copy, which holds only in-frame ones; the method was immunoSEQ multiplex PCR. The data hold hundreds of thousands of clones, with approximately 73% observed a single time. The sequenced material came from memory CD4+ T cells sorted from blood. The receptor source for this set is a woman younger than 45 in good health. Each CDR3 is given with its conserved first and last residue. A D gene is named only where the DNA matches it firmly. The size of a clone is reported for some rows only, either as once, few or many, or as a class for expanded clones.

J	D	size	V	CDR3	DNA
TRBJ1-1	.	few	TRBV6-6	CASTDNGQRGFGIAFF	TGTGCCAGCACCGATAACGGGCAAAGAGGCTTCGGAATAGCTTTCTTT
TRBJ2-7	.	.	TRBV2	CASSGSQASYEQYF	TGTGCCAGCAGTGGTTCTCAGGCCTCCTACGAGCAGTACTTC
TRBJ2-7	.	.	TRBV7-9	CASSPRRAGDYEQYF	TGTGCCAGCAGCCCCCGGAGGGCAGGGGACTACGAGCAGTACTTC
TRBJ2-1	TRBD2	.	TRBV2	CASSRGGTSQNEQFF	TGTGCCAGCAGTCGGGGAGGGACTAGCCAAAATGAGCAGTTCTTC
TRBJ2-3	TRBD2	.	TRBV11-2	CASSFGTSSLGTDTQYF	TGTGCCAGCAGCTTCGGGACTAGCAGCCTAGGCACAGATACGCAGTATTTT
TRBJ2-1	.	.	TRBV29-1	CSVVGSSYNEQFF	TGCAGCGTTGTCGGGAGCTCCTACAATGAGCAGTTCTTC
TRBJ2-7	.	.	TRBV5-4	CASSRRGPSYEQYF	TGTGCCAGCAGCCGGAGGGGACCCTCCTACGAGCAGTACTTC
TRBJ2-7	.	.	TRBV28	CASSPLRGYAYEQYF	TGTGCCAGCAGTCCTTTAAGGGGGTACGCCTACGAGCAGTACTTC
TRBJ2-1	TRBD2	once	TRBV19	CASSIIGLAGVAGSNEQFF	TGTGCCAGTAGTATAATCGGCCTAGCGGGAGTGGCTGGGAGCAATGAGCAGTTCTTC
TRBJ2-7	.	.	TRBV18	CASSPRTYEQYF	TGTGCCAGCTCACCGAGGACCTACGAGCAGTACTTC
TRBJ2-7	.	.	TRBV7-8	CASSPSGGGARHEQYF	TGTGCCAGCAGCCCCTCCGGCGGCGGCGCACGGCACGAGCAGTACTTC
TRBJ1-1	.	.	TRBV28	CASSLTDVLNTEAFF	TGTGCCAGCAGTCTCACAGACGTTTTGAACACTGAAGCTTTCTTT
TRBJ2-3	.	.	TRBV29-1	CSSAQGGVDTQYF	TGCAGCTCAGCACAGGGGGGGGTAGATACGCAGTATTTT
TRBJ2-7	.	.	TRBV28	CASSSEQGPAEQYF	TGTGCCAGCAGCTCAGAACAGGGACCTGCCGAGCAGTACTTC
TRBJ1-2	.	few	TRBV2	CASSVRGRSGYTF	TGTGCCAGCAGTGTTAGAGGGCGGAGTGGCTACACCTTC
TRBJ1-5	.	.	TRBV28	CASRSPVRDQPQHF	TGTGCCAGCAGATCTCCGGTGAGGGATCAGCCCCAGCATTTT
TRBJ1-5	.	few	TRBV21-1	CASSDRGQPQHF	TGTGCCAGCAGCGACAGGGGGCAGCCCCAGCATTTT
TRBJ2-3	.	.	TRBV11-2	CASSVKSGTDTQYF	TGTGCCAGCAGCGTGAAATCAGGCACAGATACGCAGTATTTT
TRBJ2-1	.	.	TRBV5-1	CASSRDVSSYNEQFF	TGCGCCAGCAGCCGGGACGTAAGCTCCTACAATGAGCAGTTCTTC
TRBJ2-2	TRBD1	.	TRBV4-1	CASSLGTGGSTGELFF	TGCGCCAGCAGCCTAGGGACAGGGGGATCAACCGGGGAGCTGTTTTTT
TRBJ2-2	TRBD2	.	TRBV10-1	CASSESGLAGVGELFF	TGCGCCAGCAGTGAGTCGGGGCTAGCGGGAGTCGGGGAGCTGTTTTTT
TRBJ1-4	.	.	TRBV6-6	CASKSWDEKLFF	TGTGCCAGCAAAAGTTGGGATGAAAAACTGTTTTTT
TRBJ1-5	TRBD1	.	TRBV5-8	CASSPGQGGSQPQHF	TGTGCCAGCAGCCCAGGACAGGGTGGGAGTCAGCCCCAGCATTTT
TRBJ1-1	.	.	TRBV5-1	CASSFQAPIDEAFF	TGCGCCAGCAGCTTTCAGGCCCCTATTGATGAAGCTTTCTTT
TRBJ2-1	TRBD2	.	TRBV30	CASKPGTSAYNEQFF	TGTGCCTCTAAACCCGGGACTAGCGCGTACAATGAGCAGTTCTTC
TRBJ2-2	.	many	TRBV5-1	CASSFAGTINTGELFF	TGCGCCAGCAGCTTTGCCGGGACCATAAACACCGGGGAGCTGTTTTTT
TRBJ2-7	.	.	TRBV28	CASIGQPYEQYF	TGTGCCAGCATCGGACAGCCCTACGAGCAGTACTTC
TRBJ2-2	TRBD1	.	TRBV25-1	CASSGLTGGPGELFF	TGTGCCAGCAGTGGATTGACAGGGGGCCCCGGGGAGCTGTTTTTT
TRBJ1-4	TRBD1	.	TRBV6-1	CASSPFRGREKLFF	TGTGCCAGCAGCCCCTTCAGGGGGAGAGAAAAACTGTTTTTT
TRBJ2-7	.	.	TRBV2	CASTVAKGAYEQYF	TGTGCCAGCACAGTGGCTAAGGGGGCCTACGAGCAGTACTTC
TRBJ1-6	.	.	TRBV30	CAWSKGDILSGSPLHF	TGTGCCTGGAGCAAGGGGGACATCCTCTCGGGATCACCCCTCCACTTT
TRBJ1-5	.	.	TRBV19	CASTQDSLTQPQHF	TGTGCCAGTACCCAGGACAGCCTTACTCAGCCCCAGCATTTT
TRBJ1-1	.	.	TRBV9	CASSVAWGMAEAFF	TGTGCCAGCAGCGTAGCTTGGGGTATGGCTGAAGCTTTCTTT
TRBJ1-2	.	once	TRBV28	CASSTLRGDGYTF	TGTGCCAGCAGTACCCTTAGGGGGGATGGCTACACCTTC
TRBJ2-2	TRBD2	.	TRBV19	CASSIWGLAGGRNTGELFF	TGTGCCAGTAGTATATGGGGACTAGCGGGAGGCAGGAACACCGGGGAGCTGTTTTTT
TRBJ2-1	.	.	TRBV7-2	CASSLTRIGEQFF	TGTGCCAGCAGCCTAACTAGGATCGGTGAGCAGTTCTTC
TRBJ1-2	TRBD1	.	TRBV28	CASSWAGTAGYTF	TGTGCCAGCTCTTGGGCTGGGACAGCCGGCTACACCTTC
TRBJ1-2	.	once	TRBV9	CASSLVGDNNYGYTF	TGTGCCAGCAGCCTCGTGGGGGACAATAACTATGGCTACACCTTC
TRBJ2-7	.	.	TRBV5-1	CASSLGGAGPLSYEQYF	TGCGCCAGCAGCTTGGGGGGGGCCGGGCCACTCTCCTACGAGCAGTACTTC
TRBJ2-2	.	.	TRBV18	CASSPLNGKNTGELFF	TGTGCCAGCTCACCACTTAACGGAAAGAACACCGGGGAGCTGTTTTTT
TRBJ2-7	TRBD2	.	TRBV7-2	CASSAQRDSEQYF	TGTGCCAGCAGCGCCCAGCGGGACTCCGAGCAGTACTTC
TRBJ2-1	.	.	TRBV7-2	CASSLGPDEQFF	TGTGCCAGCAGCTTAGGGCCGGATGAGCAGTTCTTC
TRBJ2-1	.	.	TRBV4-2	CASSHQGGASYNEQFF	TGTGCCAGCAGCCATCAGGGCGGGGCTTCCTACAATGAGCAGTTCTTC
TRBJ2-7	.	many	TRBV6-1	CASRDKRQNPYEQYF	TGTGCCAGCAGAGACAAGAGACAGAACCCCTACGAGCAGTACTTC
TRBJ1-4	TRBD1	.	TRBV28	CASSPHWTGDYEKLFF	TGTGCCAGCAGTCCCCACTGGACAGGGGATTATGAAAAACTGTTTTTT
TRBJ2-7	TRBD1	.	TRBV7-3	CASSPDRGAYEQYF	TGTGCCAGCAGCCCGGACAGGGGGGCCTACGAGCAGTACTTC
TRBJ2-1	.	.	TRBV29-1	CSAGFRSPEFF	TGCAGCGCCGGTTTTAGGAGCCCGGAGTTCTTC
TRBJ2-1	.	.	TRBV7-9	CASSPIKGQASEQFF	TGTGCCAGCAGCCCGATTAAGGGGCAGGCGTCGGAGCAGTTCTTC